These 2 T cell receptor beta chains came from one sample sequenced in a study of blood T cell repertoires in COVID-19. Generated by immunoSEQ multiplex PCR, the TCRdb table keeps only in-frame clones and is missing some. This sample has around 180,000 clones, with 80% to 90% found just once. Material: peripheral blood. These receptors were taken from a man in his 70s with active or convalescent COVID-19.

V gene TRBV19 combines with J gene TRBJ2-4; tentative D call: TRBD1 (6 bases). The germline V gene has CDR1 LNHDA and CDR2 SQIVND (reference sequence). CDR3 length: 18 amino acids. V was cut by 3 bases and J by 2 bases, with 20 bases left in between. The CDR3 DNA reads as TGTGCCAGTAGTATGTGGGGTGTACAGGGTGGTCCCAAAAACATTCAGTACTTC. It encodes CASSMWGVQGGPKNIQYF. The full variable domain, in which reference TRBV19 and TRBJ2-4 provide the parts outside the CDR3, is DGGITQSPKYLFRKEGQNVTLSCEQNLNHDAMYWYRQDPGQGLRLIYYSQIVNDFQKGDIAEGYSVSREKKESFPLTVTSAQKNPTAFYLCASSMWGVQGGPKNIQYFGAGTRLSVL.

The rearrangement joins TRBV2 to TRBJ2-5, with 7 bases that match TRBD2. This CDR3 is built from 14 residues. Losses at the gene ends were 7 bases for V and 0 bases for J; bases not matched to a gene: 5. Germline V gives CDR1 SNHLY, CDR2 FYNNEI. CDR3: CASTLAVYQETQYF. CDR3 nucleotides: TGTGCCAGCACCCTAGCGGTGTACCAAGAGACCCAGTACTTC.